The 20 T cell receptor beta chains presented below share a single source sample, sequenced in a study of monozygotic twins with cystic fibrosis. The data were produced by immunoSEQ multiplex PCR, yet TCRdb's version contains in-frame clones alone and is incomplete. Found here are 30,000 to 35,000 clones, 66% of them singletons; the top ten hold less than 0.9%. The material sequenced was blood. The receptors were gathered from a girl between 5 and 17 years old with cystic fibrosis.

The chain joins TRBV5-6 to TRBJ1-1; D ambiguous. The CDR3 has 13 amino acids. The germline V gene encodes CDR1 SGHDT and CDR2 YYEEEE. Trimming cost V 4 bases and J 0 bases, with 7 bases left between them. CDR3 region: CASSAAMNTEAFF. The DNA of the CDR3 is TGTGCCAGCAGCGCCGCCATGAACACTGAAGCTTTCTTT.

This chain connects TRBV7-9 to TRBJ2-7, with 9 bases aligning to TRBD2. Germline CDR1 and CDR2: SEHNR and FQNEAQ (reference sequence). The CDR3 spans 16 residues. V was pared by 3 bases and J by 4 bases, with 10 bases of the junction left unmatched. The CDR3 spells CASSFFRGRGIYEQYF. CDR3 in DNA: TGTGCCAGCAGCTTTTTCCGCGGGAGGGGAATTTACGAGCAGTACTTC. The full variable domain, with the rest looked up from reference TRBV7-9 and TRBJ2-7, is DTGVSQNPRHKITKRGQNVTFRCDPISEHNRLYWYRQTLGQGPEFLTYFQNEAQLEKSRLLSDRFSAERPKGSFSTLEIQRTEQGDSAMYLCASSFFRGRGIYEQYFGPGTRLTVT.

The chain carries TRBV6-5 and TRBJ2-7; 8 bases are a match to TRBD1. The CDR3 spans 13 residues. Germline trimming cut 5 bases from V and 6 bases from J; bases unmatched to any gene: 6. Germline CDR1 reads MNHEY; CDR2 reads SVGAGI. This chain's CDR3 is CASSPTDRGEQYF. In DNA form, the CDR3 reads TGTGCCAGCAGTCCCACCGACAGGGGCGAGCAGTACTTC.

The chain combines TRBV7-2 with TRBJ2-2; D possibly corresponds to TRBD1 (6 bases). CDR3 length: 15 amino acids. Germline V lookup: CDR1 SGHTA, CDR2 FQGNSA. The V end lost 6 bases, the J end lost 5 bases, and 16 bases lay between the germline ends. This chain's CDR3 is CASSYTGTNTGELFF. CDR3 coding DNA: TGTGCCAGCAGTTACACCGGGACAAATACCGGGGAGCTGTTTTTT.

The chain joins TRBV5-1 to TRBJ1-2; 10 nucleotides match TRBD1. The CDR3 consists of 15 residues. With 0 bases clipped from V and 3 bases from J, the junction kept 2 bases outside the gene matches. Germline lookup yields CDR1 SGHRS and CDR2 YFSETQ. The CDR3 is CASSLDGTGDYGYTF. Written as DNA, the CDR3 is TGCGCCAGCAGCTTGGATGGGACAGGGGACTATGGCTACACCTTC.

This clone was seen only a few times. The V and J genes are TRBV4-1 and TRBJ2-7; no reliable D call. V lost 0 bases and J 0 bases, leaving 12 bases between the germline ends. This CDR3 has 16 amino acids. CDR1 is MGHRA and CDR2 is YSYEKL in the germline V gene. CDR3 sequence: CASSQDVTTTSYEQYV. The CDR3 DNA follows: TGCGCCAGCAGCCAAGACGTGACAACCACCTCCTACGAGCAGTACGTC.

The chain carries TRBV7-2 and TRBJ1-1; possible D gene TRBD1, 6 bases. The V end lost 4 bases, the J end lost 11 bases, and 23 bases lay between the germline ends. The CDR3 is 15 amino acids. Germline CDR1 reads SGHTA; CDR2 reads FQGNSA. CDR3 sequence (DNA): TGTGCCAGCAGCTCGCAGACAGCGAGAAGCGGGGGCGCTTTCTTT. Its translation is CASSSQTARSGGAFF.

V is TRBV7-9 and J is TRBJ1-1, with 8 positions matching TRBD1. Unmatched junction bases numbered 7, after V lost 3 bases and J lost 1 base. The CDR3 extends over 16 amino acids. Germline V lookup: CDR1 SEHNR, CDR2 FQNEAQ (reference sequence). CDR3 nucleotides: TGTGCCAGCAGCTTTCGACAGGGGAGTTGGAACACTGAAGCTTTCTTT. It encodes CASSFRQGSWNTEAFF.

The rearrangement links TRBV6-5 to TRBJ1-5, with unresolved D. The CDR3 consists of 14 residues. The V gene lost 6 bases and the J gene lost 2 bases, with 11 bases spanning the gap. The germline V gene encodes CDR1 MNHEY and CDR2 SVGAGI. The CDR3 loop is CASSIRSGNQPQHF. CDR3 coding DNA: TGTGCCAGCAGCATTCGGTCGGGCAATCAGCCCCAGCATTTT.

The rearrangement uses TRBV7-9 and TRBJ2-2; 7 bases are shared with TRBD1. Losses at the gene ends were 4 bases for V and 2 bases for J; bases not matched to a gene: 4. This CDR3 is built from 15 residues. Germline CDR1 is SEHNR and CDR2 is FQNEAQ (reference sequence). CDR3 loop: CASSSRDSNTGELFF. The CDR3 DNA follows: TGTGCCAGCAGCTCCCGGGACAGCAACACCGGGGAGCTGTTTTTT.

The V and J genes are TRBV7-8 and TRBJ2-5; TRBD1 or TRBD2 may be the D gene (5 bases each). Trimming shortened V by 5 bases and J by 5 bases, and 18 bases separated the two germline ends. CDR1 is SGHVS, CDR2 FQNEAQ, per germline. The CDR3 has 15 residues. CDR3 DNA: TGTGCCAGCAGCCAGGGACGCAATCCTGAGGAGACCCAGTACTTC. Its translation: CASSQGRNPEETQYF.

The CDR3 loop is CASSLGPDNYNEQFF. The CDR3 nucleotides read TGTGCCAGCAGCTTAGGTCCGGACAATTACAATGAGCAGTTCTTC. J is TRBJ2-1 and V is TRBV7-8; D is possibly TRBD1 (5 bases). The CDR3 sequence is 15 residues long. Germline lookup yields CDR1 SGHVS and CDR2 FQNEAQ. V was shortened by 1 base and J by 4 bases, with 11 bases between the two germline ends.

The J gene is TRBJ1-3, the V gene TRBV18; D unresolved. The CDR3 has 12 residues. The V gene's germline CDR1 is KGHSH and CDR2 LQKENI. With 1 base removed from V and 4 bases from J, the gap between germline ends came to 2 bases. The CDR3, as DNA: TGTGCCAGCTCACCACTCGGAAACACCATATATTTT. It is translated as CASSPLGNTIYF.

This clone was picked up a small number of times. The J gene is TRBJ1-1, the V gene TRBV19; no reliable D call. Germline V gene lookup returns CDR1 LNHDA and CDR2 SQIVND (reference sequence). Trimming shortened V by 0 bases and J by 4 bases, and 12 bases separated the two germline ends. This CDR3 contains 15 residues. CDR3: CASSIEWGSITEAFF. The CDR3 nucleotides read TGTGCCAGTAGTATAGAGTGGGGATCGATCACTGAAGCTTTCTTT.

The chain recombines TRBV19 with TRBJ1-2; 7 nucleotides agree with TRBD1. With 9 bases clipped from V and 7 bases from J, the junction kept 14 bases outside the gene matches. Germline CDR1 reads LNHDA; CDR2 reads SQIVND (reference sequence). The CDR3 is made up of 14 amino acids. The CDR3 coding sequence is TGTGCCAGCCGGAATTTACAGGGGAGAAGTGGCTACACCTTC. It is translated as CASRNLQGRSGYTF. The full variable domain, in which reference TRBV19 and TRBJ1-2 provide the parts outside the CDR3, is DGGITQSPKYLFRKEGQNVTLSCEQNLNHDAMYWYRQDPGQGLRLIYYSQIVNDFQKGDIAEGYSVSREKKESFPLTVTSAQKNPTAFYLCASRNLQGRSGYTFGSGTRLTVV.

The rearrangement uses TRBV21-1 and TRBJ1-1. TRBV21-1 is assigned pseudogene status. The length of the CDR3 is 16 residues. CDR3 residues: CASSKARATRDTEAFF. CDR3 in DNA: TGTGCCAGCAGCAAAGCGCGGGCAACCCGGGACACTGAAGCTTTCTTT.

The chain couples TRBV6-1 to TRBJ1-5, with no clear D. CDR1 and CDR2 from the germline V gene are MNHNS and SASEGT. The CDR3 contains 13 residues. V lost 2 bases and J lost 4, with 6 bases in between. The DNA of the CDR3 is TGTGCCAGCAGTGAAATCCTGAATCAGCCCCAGCATTTT. Translation: CASSEILNQPQHF.

A few counts support this clone. The chain combines TRBV30 with TRBJ1-1; D is unresolved. Trimming pared 4 bases from V and 5 bases from J, leaving 8 bases between. Per germline, CDR1 GTSNPN and CDR2 SVGIG (reference sequence). The CDR3 loop spans 11 amino acids. This chain's CDR3 is CAWMRSTEAFF. CDR3 in DNA: TGTGCCTGGATGCGCTCAACTGAAGCTTTCTTT.

The CDR3 bases are TGTGCCAGCAGGTCATCAGGGGGTTTAGCCTACGAGCAGTACTTC. Translation gives CASRSSGGLAYEQYF. The chain has TRBV11-2 and TRBJ2-7; 7 bases align to TRBD1. With 6 bases clipped from V and 2 bases from J, the junction kept 10 bases outside the gene matches. Germline V gives CDR1 SGHAT, CDR2 FQNNGV. This CDR3 has 15 amino acids.

This clone has only a few counts. The gene calls are TRBV4-1 and TRBJ2-5, with 7 positions matching TRBD2. V lost 2 bases and J lost 3; bases outside the gene matches: 6. CDR1 is MGHRA and CDR2 is YSYEKL in the germline V gene. CDR3 length: 15 residues. The DNA for the CDR3 is TGCGCCAGCAGCCAATCCCAGCGGGATGAAGAGACCCAGTACTTC. Amino acid sequence: CASSQSQRDEETQYF.